This TCR beta chain originates from a study of T cell responses to AZD1222 COVID-19 vaccine. The ends were cut back, 1 base at V and 5 bases at J, with 6 bases in the middle. The CDR3 runs to 13 residues. The sample holds one count of this clone. The protocol was immunoSEQ multiplex PCR, while the TCRdb copy is restricted to in-frame clones and leaves out a portion. The sample lists roughly 170,000 clones; around 90% were seen once. The chain combines TRBV12-3 or TRBV12-4 with TRBJ2-1, with D unclear. The source of this sequence is an adult in good health. Material: peripheral blood, obtained on day 0 of AZD1222 vaccination. The CDR3 nucleotides are TGTGCCAGCAGTTTAGGGCTACACAATGAGCAGTTCTTC. Protein sequence: CASSLGLHNEQFF.